A selection of T cell receptor beta chains follows, all from one sample in a study of blood T cells in healthy people across ages. MiXCR, run by TCRdb on the 5' RACE reads, gives a single entry per CDR3 protein. Seen here are roughly 680,000 distinct CDR3 sequences, roughly 21% observed once, and the top ten hold roughly 3.6%. Material for sequencing was blood. These receptors all come from a man between 65 and 85 years old in good health. Each CDR3 is given with its conserved first and last residue. Fields, in order: V gene, clone size, D gene, J gene, CDR3 DNA, CDR3 protein. A D gene is named only where the DNA matches it firmly. Rows may omit the clone size; those that give it use once, few, many or a size class.

V gene: TRBV28
clone size: few
D gene: -
J gene: TRBJ2-2
CDR3 DNA: TGTGCCAGCAGTCGCTCAGGGGGGACCGGGGAGCTGTTTTTT
CDR3 protein: CASSRSGGTGELFF

V gene: TRBV12-3/TRBV12-4
clone size: -
D gene: TRBD2
J gene: TRBJ2-1
CDR3 DNA: TGTGCCAGCAGCCGTAGCGGGAGGCCCGCCTACAATGAGCAGTTCTTC
CDR3 protein: CASSRSGRPAYNEQFF

V gene: TRBV29-1
clone size: -
D gene: -
J gene: TRBJ2-1
CDR3 DNA: TGCAGCGCTGTGATTGGGGGGACGGATGAGCAGTTCTTC
CDR3 protein: CSAVIGGTDEQFF

V gene: TRBV5-5
clone size: few
D gene: TRBD2
J gene: TRBJ2-3
CDR3 DNA: TGTGCCAGCAGCTCTAGCGGGAGAGGTAGCACAGATACGCAGTATTTT
CDR3 protein: CASSSSGRGSTDTQYF

V gene: TRBV7-6
clone size: -
D gene: TRBD2
J gene: TRBJ2-3
CDR3 DNA: TGTGCCAGCAGCTCCCGGCCGCCGGGACTAGCGGGAGGGTACTCAGATACGCAGTATTTT
CDR3 protein: CASSSRPPGLAGGYSDTQYF

V gene: TRBV7-9
clone size: -
D gene: TRBD1
J gene: TRBJ2-5
CDR3 DNA: TGTGCCAGCAGCTTAATGACAGGGAGTAGAGAGACCCAGTACTTC
CDR3 protein: CASSLMTGSRETQYF

V gene: TRBV3-1
clone size: few
D gene: TRBD2
J gene: TRBJ2-3
CDR3 DNA: TGTGCCAGCAGCCACCTCCTAGCGGGAGGTGTAGATACGCAGTATTTT
CDR3 protein: CASSHLLAGGVDTQYF

V gene: TRBV20-1
clone size: -
D gene: TRBD1
J gene: TRBJ2-2
CDR3 DNA: TGCAGTGCCACGGGACAGCTGAACACCGGGGAGCTGTTTTTT
CDR3 protein: CSATGQLNTGELFF

V gene: TRBV20-1
clone size: -
D gene: -
J gene: TRBJ1-5
CDR3 DNA: TGCAGTGCGGAACGGGAAGGGACAAATCAGCCCCAGCATTTT
CDR3 protein: CSAEREGTNQPQHF

V gene: TRBV20-1
clone size: few
D gene: TRBD1
J gene: TRBJ1-5
CDR3 DNA: TGCAGTGCTTCCAGGGGGTATCAGCCCCAGCATTTT
CDR3 protein: CSASRGYQPQHF

V gene: TRBV5-1
clone size: -
D gene: TRBD2
J gene: TRBJ2-2
CDR3 DNA: TGCGCCAGCAGCTTGGATGGACTAGCGGGAGTTACCGGGGAGCTGTTTTTT
CDR3 protein: CASSLDGLAGVTGELFF

V gene: TRBV27
clone size: few
D gene: TRBD2
J gene: TRBJ2-7
CDR3 DNA: TGTGCCAGCAGAGGACTAGCGGGAGCCCGTGTTGGCGAGCAGTACTTC
CDR3 protein: CASRGLAGARVGEQYF

V gene: TRBV13
clone size: -
D gene: TRBD1
J gene: TRBJ2-7
CDR3 DNA: TGTGCCAGCAGCTTAGTTGGTGGGGACAGGTCCTACGAGCAGTACTTC
CDR3 protein: CASSLVGGDRSYEQYF

V gene: TRBV7-8
clone size: -
D gene: -
J gene: TRBJ2-1
CDR3 DNA: TGTGCCAGCAGCTTAGATGTTGAGCAGTTCTTC
CDR3 protein: CASSLDVEQFF

V gene: TRBV12-3/TRBV12-4
clone size: -
D gene: -
J gene: TRBJ2-1
CDR3 DNA: TGTGCCAGCGGTTGGCAGGGGGGGGGTGAGCAGTTCTTC
CDR3 protein: CASGWQGGGEQFF

V gene: TRBV6-5
clone size: -
D gene: TRBD2
J gene: TRBJ2-7
CDR3 DNA: TGTGCCAGCACTAGAGCGGGAGGGGCCTACGAGCAGTACTTC
CDR3 protein: CASTRAGGAYEQYF

V gene: TRBV20-1
clone size: -
D gene: TRBD1
J gene: TRBJ1-1
CDR3 DNA: TGCAGTGCCCAGACAGGGTTTAGAACTGAAGCTTTCTTT
CDR3 protein: CSAQTGFRTEAFF

V gene: TRBV7-2
clone size: -
D gene: TRBD2
J gene: TRBJ2-1
CDR3 DNA: TGTGCCAGCAGCTTAGCGCTAGCGGGAGGGTGGAATGAGCAGTTCTTC
CDR3 protein: CASSLALAGGWNEQFF

V gene: TRBV30
clone size: -
D gene: -
J gene: TRBJ2-3
CDR3 DNA: TGTGCCTGGAGTCCAGGCGACGGTGGCACAGATACGCAGTATTTT
CDR3 protein: CAWSPGDGGTDTQYF

V gene: TRBV7-3
clone size: many
D gene: TRBD2
J gene: TRBJ2-1
CDR3 DNA: TGTGCCAGCAGCTTGACAGGGACTAGCGGGGCCTCCGGGGAGCAGTTCTTC
CDR3 protein: CASSLTGTSGASGEQFF

V gene: TRBV20-1
clone size: -
D gene: TRBD1
J gene: TRBJ1-2
CDR3 DNA: TGCAGTGCTATCCAGGACAGGGTCGATGGCTACACCTTC
CDR3 protein: CSAIQDRVDGYTF

V gene: TRBV5-1
clone size: -
D gene: -
J gene: TRBJ2-5
CDR3 DNA: TGCGCCAGCAGCTTGCGGTTTCCAAAACAGACCCAGTACTTC
CDR3 protein: CASSLRFPKQTQYF

V gene: TRBV7-2
clone size: -
D gene: -
J gene: TRBJ2-1
CDR3 DNA: TGTGCCAGCAGCTTAGTAGGCTTAGGGTCCTACAATGAGCAGTTCTTC
CDR3 protein: CASSLVGLGSYNEQFF

V gene: TRBV20-1
clone size: -
D gene: -
J gene: TRBJ2-3
CDR3 DNA: TGCAGTGCTAGAGATGGGGGACATTCTGGCACAGATACGCAGTATTTT
CDR3 protein: CSARDGGHSGTDTQYF

V gene: TRBV7-9
clone size: -
D gene: TRBD1
J gene: TRBJ2-7
CDR3 DNA: TGTGCCAGCAGCTCGGGACAGCACTTCACCGAGCAGTACTTC
CDR3 protein: CASSSGQHFTEQYF

V gene: TRBV7-3
clone size: -
D gene: TRBD1
J gene: TRBJ2-5
CDR3 DNA: TGTGCCGGCAGCCCGACAGGGGGTCGAGAGACCCAGTACTTC
CDR3 protein: CAGSPTGGRETQYF

V gene: TRBV6-6
clone size: many
D gene: -
J gene: TRBJ2-2
CDR3 DNA: TGTGCCAGCGGTTTCAGGGAGCTGTTTTTT
CDR3 protein: CASGFRELFF

V gene: TRBV10-3
clone size: few
D gene: -
J gene: TRBJ2-1
CDR3 DNA: TGTGCCATCAGTGAAGAACTGGGAAACTCCTACAATGAGCAGTTCTTC
CDR3 protein: CAISEELGNSYNEQFF

V gene: TRBV6-6
clone size: -
D gene: TRBD1
J gene: TRBJ2-4
CDR3 DNA: TGTGCCACAGAAGGACAGGGTGGGAACATTCAGTACTTC
CDR3 protein: CATEGQGGNIQYF

V gene: TRBV3-1
clone size: -
D gene: -
J gene: TRBJ2-2
CDR3 DNA: TGTGCCAGCAGCCTCGGACAGATGAACACCGGGGAGCTGTTTTTT
CDR3 protein: CASSLGQMNTGELFF

V gene: TRBV20-1
clone size: few
D gene: TRBD2
J gene: TRBJ2-3
CDR3 DNA: TGCAGTGCTAGAGATGTGCGGGAGGGCACAGATACGCAGTATTTT
CDR3 protein: CSARDVREGTDTQYF

V gene: TRBV3-1
clone size: -
D gene: TRBD1
J gene: TRBJ1-5
CDR3 DNA: TGTGCCAGCAGCCAAGCAGGACAGGGGCGCAATCAGCCCCAGCATTTT
CDR3 protein: CASSQAGQGRNQPQHF

V gene: TRBV7-9
clone size: few
D gene: -
J gene: TRBJ1-2
CDR3 DNA: TGTGCCAGCGGCTTGGCGGTTTCAAATGGCTACACCTTC
CDR3 protein: CASGLAVSNGYTF

V gene: TRBV6-5
clone size: few
D gene: -
J gene: TRBJ1-1
CDR3 DNA: TGTGCCAGCAGTTACTCGAACAAGAACACTGAAGCTTTCTTT
CDR3 protein: CASSYSNKNTEAFF

V gene: TRBV5-1
clone size: -
D gene: TRBD1
J gene: TRBJ2-2
CDR3 DNA: TGCGCCAGCAGCTTCAAGGGGGCTAACACCGGGGAGCTGTTTTTT
CDR3 protein: CASSFKGANTGELFF

V gene: TRBV6-1
clone size: -
D gene: -
J gene: TRBJ1-6
CDR3 DNA: -
CDR3 protein: CASSTSGLGNSPLHF

V gene: TRBV5-1
clone size: many
D gene: -
J gene: TRBJ2-1
CDR3 DNA: TGCGCCAGCAGCCCTGGGGCAGGCTCCTACAATGAGCAGTTCTTC
CDR3 protein: CASSPGAGSYNEQFF

V gene: TRBV28
clone size: -
D gene: -
J gene: TRBJ1-4
CDR3 DNA: TGTGCCAGCAGTTCCGTGGACAGCTCTAATGAAAAACTGTTTTTT
CDR3 protein: CASSSVDSSNEKLFF

V gene: TRBV7-9
clone size: few
D gene: -
J gene: TRBJ1-1
CDR3 DNA: TGTGCCAGCAGCTCGGACGGGTTCCCTGAAGCTTTCTTT
CDR3 protein: CASSSDGFPEAFF

V gene: TRBV15
clone size: few
D gene: -
J gene: TRBJ1-4
CDR3 DNA: TGTGCCACCAGCAGTGTGGTGCCGAACAATGAAAAACTGTTTTTT
CDR3 protein: CATSSVVPNNEKLFF

V gene: TRBV3-1
clone size: -
D gene: TRBD2
J gene: TRBJ2-7
CDR3 DNA: TGTGCCAGCAGACAACATGGCCCTGTGACTAGCGGGCTTTACGAGCAGTACTTC
CDR3 protein: CASRQHGPVTSGLYEQYF

V gene: TRBV20-1
clone size: few
D gene: TRBD2
J gene: TRBJ2-7
CDR3 DNA: TGCAGTGCTAGTAGTCTAGCGGGAGTTGGATTCGAGCAGTACTTC
CDR3 protein: CSASSLAGVGFEQYF

V gene: TRBV24-1
clone size: few
D gene: -
J gene: TRBJ2-3
CDR3 DNA: TGTGCCACCAGTGCTCCTAGCGCAACCACAGATACGCAGTATTTT
CDR3 protein: CATSAPSATTDTQYF

V gene: TRBV6-5
clone size: -
D gene: -
J gene: TRBJ2-7
CDR3 DNA: TGCGCCAGCAGTTATTCGACCCGGGACTACGAGCAGTACTTC
CDR3 protein: CASSYSTRDYEQYF